This T cell receptor (beta chain) originates from a study of blood T cell repertoires in COVID-19. The CDR3 has 15 amino acids. Germline V gives CDR1 SGHRS, CDR2 YFSETQ. Between the trimmed V and J ends, which lost 0 bases and 1 base, there was a span of 10 bases. Under the authors' procedure: Amplified reference gene primers provided the basis for estimating nucleated cell counts. TCRdb keeps only in-frame clones here, not all; method: immunoSEQ multiplex PCR. The V and J calls and the clone size are those of that table, but D and trimming were determined from the DNA. The repertoire holds roughly 170,000 clones, with around 85% as singletons. In this sample, this clone turned up once.

The clonotype originates from a man aged 55 to 69 who had recovered from COVID-19. This chain connects TRBV5-1 to TRBJ2-5; D is possibly TRBD1 (5 bases). Input material: peripheral blood. The CDR3 bases are TGCGCCAGCAGCTTGGCTGGACAAATCCAAGAGACCCAGTACTTC. It translates to CASSLAGQIQETQYF.